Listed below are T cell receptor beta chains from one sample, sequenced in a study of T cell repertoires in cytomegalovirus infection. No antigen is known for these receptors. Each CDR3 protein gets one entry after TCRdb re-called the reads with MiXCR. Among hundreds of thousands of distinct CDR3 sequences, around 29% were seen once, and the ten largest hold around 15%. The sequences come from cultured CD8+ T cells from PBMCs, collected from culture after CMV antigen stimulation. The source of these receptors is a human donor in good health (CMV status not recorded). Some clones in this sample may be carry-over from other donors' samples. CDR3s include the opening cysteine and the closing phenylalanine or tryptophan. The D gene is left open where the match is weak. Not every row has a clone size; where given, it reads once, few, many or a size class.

CASSLKWGYYEQYF,TGTGCCAGCAGCCTCAAGTGGGGGTACTACGAGCAGTACTTC,TRBJ2-7,TRBV5-6,-,-
CASSPRTDLNEQFF,TGTGCCAGCTCACCAAGGACGGACCTGAATGAGCAGTTCTTC,TRBJ2-1,TRBV18,-,-
CASSQPVDGMNTEAFF,TGTGCCAGCAGCCAACCGGTGGACGGCATGAACACTGAAGCTTTCTTT,TRBJ1-1,TRBV14,few,-
CASTDINRDRGLTNIQYF,TGTGCCAGCACCGACATCAATAGGGACAGGGGGCTTACAAACATTCAGTACTTC,TRBJ2-4,TRBV7-9,-,TRBD1
CASSLRPVGDEQYF,TGTGCCAGCAGCTTAAGGCCGGTAGGCGACGAGCAGTACTTC,TRBJ2-7,TRBV7-4,many,-
CASSLKPGLAADTQYF,TGTGCCAGCAGTTTGAAACCGGGACTAGCTGCAGATACGCAGTATTTT,TRBJ2-3,TRBV12-3/TRBV12-4,-,TRBD2
CATSRDEWGPLNTEAFF,TGTGCCACCAGCAGAGATGAATGGGGGCCCTTGAACACTGAAGCTTTCTTT,TRBJ1-1,TRBV15,-,-
CATTRDRGNQPQHF,TGTGCCACCACCAGGGACAGGGGAAATCAGCCCCAGCATTTT,TRBJ1-5,TRBV15,-,TRBD1
CATSRDSGVYNEKLFF,TGTGCCACCAGCAGAGATTCCGGGGTCTATAATGAAAAACTGTTTTTT,TRBJ1-4,TRBV15,-,-
CASSFTSGGTSFDEQFF,TGTGCCAGCAGCTTCACTAGCGGGGGGACTTCCTTCGATGAGCAGTTCTTC,TRBJ2-1,TRBV11-2,many,TRBD2
CASSLGAGTGYSPLHF,TGTGCCAGCAGCTTAGGAGCTGGGACAGGGTATTCACCCCTCCACTTT,TRBJ1-6,TRBV7-2,-,TRBD1
CASSLGGLSLHF,TGTGCCAGCAGCTTAGGAGGCCTTTCCCTCCACTTT,TRBJ1-6,TRBV7-9,-,-
CASSSRVEGISYGYTF,TGTGCCAGCAGTTCCCGGGTGGAGGGGATCTCCTATGGCTACACCTTC,TRBJ1-2,TRBV28,many,-
CASSVAGGRGDTQYF,TGTGCCAGCAGCGTAGCCGGGGGGCGCGGAGATACGCAGTATTTT,TRBJ2-3,TRBV9,-,-
CASSLAMGESYNEQFF,TGTGCCAGCAGCTTGGCCATGGGTGAATCCTACAATGAGCAGTTCTTC,TRBJ2-1,TRBV5-4,-,-
CASSQGLGLTYEQYF,TGCGCCAGCAGCCAAGGCCTCGGACTCACCTACGAGCAGTACTTC,TRBJ2-7,TRBV4-1,-,-